Sequencing of this T cell receptor beta chain was carried out in a study of cytotoxic CD8 clonotypes in ibrutinib-treated CLL. Overall study context: In all, around 10 patients were relapsed/refractory, approximately 16 were treatment-naive and roughly 18 were IGHV unmutated. Among responders, roughly 24 were partial and 2 complete; after median roughly 68 months, about 15 stayed remitted and some 12 progressed. Findings and caveats of the study: The study sampled sustained-remission and progressing patients at different times.

Cryopreserved PBMCs were the source of roughly 2 micrograms of genomic DNA, which went to TCR beta libraries. Of note for this clone: The target antigen is unknown.

Only in-frame clones appear in the TCRdb table, and some are missing; sequencing was by immunoSEQ multiplex PCR. The sample shows 160,000 or so clones, around 80% of them seen only once. This receptor was taken from a human donor with chronic lymphocytic leukemia. The sample in question was PBMCs, obtained after 24 months of ibrutinib treatment.

CDR3 residues: CASFDQLVYNEQFF. The CDR3, as DNA: TGTGCCTCTTTCGATCAACTAGTATACAATGAGCAGTTCTTC. The chain uses TRBV30 and TRBJ2-1; the D gene is possibly TRBD2 (5 bases). CDR3 length equals 14 residues. CDR1 is GTSNPN and CDR2 is SVGIG in the germline V gene (reference sequence). The V and J ends lost 7 bases and 4 bases respectively, with 17 bases between them.